This entry lists 30 T cell receptor beta chains sequenced from one sample in a study of Ad26.COV2.S vaccination and SARS-CoV-2 variants. The treatment denotes: roughly 19 received Ad26.COV2.S at low or high dose, single or two shots; several received placebo; per-sample allocation not given. At day 63 after the first vaccine or placebo injection, samples were drawn. Generated by immunoSEQ multiplex PCR, the TCRdb table keeps only in-frame clones and is missing some. The profile shows about 320,000 clones, about 82% of them singletons. This specimen consisted of peripheral blood, obtained in a trial of Ad26.COV2.S vaccine versus placebo. Every receptor here comes from a person between 18 and 65 years old who received the Ad26.COV2.S COVID-19 vaccine or a placebo.

The chain joins TRBV7-9 to TRBJ1-1; D gene ambiguous. Germline V CDR1 and CDR2: SEHNR, FQNEAQ (reference sequence). V was shortened by 7 bases and J by 1 base, with 10 bases between the two germline ends. The CDR3 has 13 amino acids. CDR3 nucleotide sequence: TGTGCCAGCACGGCACTCACGAACACTGAAGCTTTCTTT. Translation: CASTALTNTEAFF.

This chain connects TRBV2 to TRBJ2-1; a possible D gene is TRBD2 (7 bases). The CDR3 sequence is 15 residues long. V was pared by 3 bases and J by 7 bases, with 16 bases between. CDR1 and CDR2 (germline): SNHLY, FYNNEI. The CDR3 loop reads CASSEGRGGVNEQFF. Written as DNA, the CDR3 is TGTGCCAGCAGTGAGGGCAGGGGAGGGGTAAATGAGCAGTTCTTC.

The chain uses TRBV9 and TRBJ1-2; D perhaps matches TRBD1 (5 bases). The CDR3 is 14 residues long. Germline values: CDR1 SGDLS, CDR2 YYNGEE. V lost 0 bases and J 7 bases, leaving 13 bases between the germline ends. The CDR3 coding sequence is TGTGCCAGCAGCGTAGGGGGCGCAAGGGCTGGCTACACCTTC. Amino acid sequence: CASSVGGARAGYTF.

The rearrangement links TRBV18 to TRBJ1-3; weak D call: TRBD1 (6 bases). Germline loops: CDR1 KGHSH, CDR2 LQKENI. The length of the CDR3 is 14 residues. Trimming pared 5 bases from V and 4 bases from J, leaving 12 bases between. CDR3: CASSASGTGNTIYF. CDR3 DNA: TGTGCCAGCTCAGCCTCCGGGACAGGAAACACCATATATTTT.

This chain links TRBV13 with TRBJ2-7, with D possibly matching TRBD2 (5 bases). V was shortened by 3 bases and J by 0 bases, with 15 bases between the two germline ends. This CDR3 region has 16 residues. Germline loops: CDR1 PRHDT, CDR2 FYEKMQ (reference sequence). CDR3 amino acids: CASSFRGNLSSYEQYF. DNA of the CDR3: TGTGCCAGCAGCTTTAGAGGGAACCTGAGCTCCTACGAGCAGTACTTC. The variable domain in full, with the rest retrieved from reference TRBV13 and TRBJ2-7, is AAGVIQSPRHLIKEKRETATLKCYPIPRHDTVYWYQQGPGQDPQFLISFYEKMQSDKGSIPDRFSAQQFSDYHSELNMSSLELGDSALYFCASSFRGNLSSYEQYFGPGTRLTVT.

Written as DNA, the CDR3 is TGCGCCAGCAGCCCCCGCCCGGTGACTAGCGGGGAAAATGAGCAGTTCTTC. It yields the protein CASSPRPVTSGENEQFF. The chain is built from TRBV4-3 and TRBJ2-1; 11 bases fit TRBD2. After removal of 4 bases from V and 7 bases from J, the junction contained 12 bases not matched to a gene. This CDR3 has 17 residues. Germline V gives CDR1 LGHNA, CDR2 YSLEER.

This chain connects TRBV30 to TRBJ2-5; TRBD1 matches at 9 bases. Germline V gene sequence: CDR1 GTSNPN, CDR2 SVGIG (reference sequence). Trimming took 2 bases from V and 4 from J; bases not matched to a gene: 5. This CDR3 spans 14 amino acids. The CDR3 here is CAWSNRGRGETQYF. CDR3 nucleotides: TGTGCCTGGAGTAACAGGGGGCGAGGAGAGACCCAGTACTTC.

As DNA, the CDR3 is TGTGCCAGCAGCTTGGGGACAGGGTACACTGAAGCTTTCTTT. Its translation: CASSLGTGYTEAFF. This rearrangement joins TRBV6-5 to TRBJ1-1; 9 nucleotides match TRBD1. This CDR3 is 14 amino acids long. Germline lookup yields CDR1 MNHEY and CDR2 SVGAGI. V shed 6 bases, J shed 3 bases, and the junction held 5 bases outside the gene matches.

The genes are TRBV14 and TRBJ2-5; 11 bases are shared with TRBD1. After removal of 4 bases from V and 4 bases from J, the junction contained 11 bases not matched to a gene. Germline V gives CDR1 SGHDN, CDR2 FVKESK. The CDR3 contains 17 residues. This chain's CDR3 is CASSPERRDRGGETQYF. In DNA form, the CDR3 reads TGTGCCAGCAGCCCCGAGAGGAGGGACAGGGGGGGAGAGACCCAGTACTTC. The entire variable domain, with the rest obtained from reference TRBV14 and TRBJ2-5, is as follows: EAGVTQFPSHSVIEKGQTVTLRCDPISGHDNLYWYRRVMGKEIKFLLHFVKESKQDESGMPNNRFLAERTGGTYSTLKVQPAELEDSGVYFCASSPERRDRGGETQYFGPGTRLLVL.

The chain joins TRBV7-2 to TRBJ2-1; possible D gene TRBD2, 6 bases. This CDR3 contains 15 residues. Per germline, CDR1 SGHTA and CDR2 FQGNSA. With 5 bases removed from V and 0 bases from J, the gap between germline ends came to 11 bases. The CDR3 DNA reads as TGTGCCAGCAGCCTCGGGACTCCCTCCTACAATGAGCAGTTCTTC. The encoded protein is CASSLGTPSYNEQFF.

The chain couples TRBV5-1 to TRBJ1-4; possibly TRBD1 for D (6 bases). Per germline, CDR1 SGHRS and CDR2 YFSETQ. There are 15 residues in the CDR3. V was pared by 3 bases and J by 8 bases, with 17 bases between. CDR3 amino acids: CASSWGDTLGEKLFF. The CDR3 DNA follows: TGCGCCAGCAGCTGGGGGGACACCCTAGGGGAAAAACTGTTTTTT.

This chain joins TRBV5-6 and TRBJ1-3; TRBD1 matches 12 bases. The germline V gene encodes CDR1 SGHDT and CDR2 YYEEEE. The junction had 8 bases not matched to a gene; V was cut back by 4 bases and J by 3 bases. The length of the CDR3 is 17 residues. The CDR3 nucleotides are TGTGCCAGCAGCGGACCCGGGACAGGGGGCGGTGGAAACACCATATATTTT. Encoded protein: CASSGPGTGGGGNTIYF.

The rearrangement uses TRBV30 and TRBJ1-5; D gene uncertain. The CDR3 runs to 14 residues. The germline gives CDR1 GTSNPN, CDR2 SVGIG (reference sequence). V lost 0 bases and J 2 bases, leaving 8 bases between the germline ends. The CDR3 is CAWSVDSGNQPQHF. For the CDR3, the DNA is TGTGCCTGGAGTGTAGATTCCGGCAATCAGCCCCAGCATTTT.

The V gene is TRBV5-1, the J gene TRBJ1-1; D unresolved. This CDR3 has 12 residues. V was pared by 2 bases and J by 7 bases, with 9 bases between. Germline CDR1 and CDR2: SGHRS and YFSETQ. The CDR3 nucleotides are TGCGCCAGCAGCTTTTCTCGGGGTGAAGCTTTCTTT. Translated, it gives CASSFSRGEAFF.

The rearrangement uses TRBV6-2 or TRBV6-3 and TRBJ2-1; TRBD2 agrees at 9 bases. Germline V gene lookup returns CDR1 MNHEY and CDR2 SVGEGT. Germline trimming cut 4 bases from V and 5 bases from J; bases unmatched to any gene: 9. This CDR3 has 16 amino acids. The CDR3 spells CASSFVGGGVNNEQFF. The CDR3 nucleotides are TGTGCCAGCAGTTTCGTCGGCGGGGGGGTCAACAATGAGCAGTTCTTC.

The gene calls are TRBV19 and TRBJ2-1, with TRBD1 as a possible D gene (5 bases). The CDR3 contains 10 residues. CDR1 and CDR2 (germline): LNHDA, SQIVND (reference sequence). Between the trimmed V and J ends, which lost 9 bases and 13 bases, there was a span of 13 bases. The CDR3 DNA follows: TGTGCCAGCTCAGGGATTCTTCAGTTCTTC. It specifies CASSGILQFF.

CDR3 sequence: CASSLADYRLYGYTF. In nucleotides, the CDR3 is TGCGCCAGCAGCTTGGCTGACTATCGACTATATGGCTACACCTTC. This chain joins TRBV5-1 and TRBJ1-2; D unclear. The length of the CDR3 is 15 residues. Germline V gene sequence: CDR1 SGHRS, CDR2 YFSETQ. The ends were cut back, 0 bases at V and 5 bases at J, with 14 bases in the middle.

The rearrangement links TRBV6-5 to TRBJ2-7, with TRBD1 as a possible D gene (6 bases). V lost 0 bases to trimming and J lost 6 bases, with 18 bases between them. This CDR3 comprises 16 residues. The germline V gene has CDR1 MNHEY and CDR2 SVGAGI. The CDR3 DNA follows: TGTGCCAGCAGTTACTCGATGGTGGGGGCCCCCGGCGAGCAGTACTTC. This sequence encodes CASSYSMVGAPGEQYF.

Only one count was recorded for this clone. The chain links TRBV2 to TRBJ1-5; D is ambiguous. Looked up from germline, CDR1 is SNHLY and CDR2 is FYNNEI. The CDR3 has 13 residues. V shed 1 base and J shed 2 bases, with 3 bases lying between them. This chain's CDR3 is CASSEERNQPQHF. For the CDR3, the DNA is TGTGCCAGCAGTGAAGAGCGCAATCAGCCCCAGCATTTT. The entire variable domain, with the rest obtained from reference TRBV2 and TRBJ1-5, is as follows: EPEVTQTPSHQVTQMGQEVILRCVPISNHLYFYWYRQILGQKVEFLVSFYNNEISEKSEIFDDQFSVERPDGSNFTLKIRSTKLEDSAMYFCASSEERNQPQHFGDGTRLSIL.

J is TRBJ1-1 and V is TRBV27; D is ambiguous. Germline CDR1 and CDR2: MNHEY and SMNVEV (reference sequence). The CDR3 covers 13 residues. The V end lost 3 bases, the J end lost 1 base, and 6 bases lay between the germline ends. The CDR3: CASSFSWNTEAFF. The CDR3 bases are TGTGCCAGCAGTTTTTCATGGAACACTGAAGCTTTCTTT.

The chain employs TRBV19 and TRBJ1-5, with D perhaps TRBD1 (6 bases). CDR3 size: 17 residues. V shed 4 bases and J shed 0 bases, with 16 bases lying between them. Germline V gene lookup returns CDR1 LNHDA and CDR2 SQIVND (reference sequence). CDR3 sequence: CASSTLQGQGSNQPQHF. The CDR3 DNA reads TGTGCCAGTAGTACCCTCCAGGGGCAAGGTAGCAATCAGCCCCAGCATTTT.

The chain couples TRBV19 to TRBJ1-5; 7 bases map to TRBD1. There are 14 residues in the CDR3. Germline assignment: CDR1 LNHDA and CDR2 SQIVND (reference sequence). The junction had 7 bases not matched to a gene; V was cut back by 8 bases and J by 3 bases. The CDR3 DNA follows: TGTGCCAGTTCGGCAGGGACAGACAATCAGCCCCAGCATTTT. This gives the protein CASSAGTDNQPQHF.

This chain connects TRBV3-1 (or the pseudogene TRBV3-2) to TRBJ1-2, with D unclear. From germline, CDR1 is LGHDT and CDR2 YNNKEL (reference sequence). The CDR3 length is 13 residues. Trimming left V 0 bases short and J 4 bases short, with 6 bases between. The CDR3 region has the DNA TGTGCCAGCAGCCAAGAAGGGTTCTATGGCTACACCTTC. Protein: CASSQEGFYGYTF.

The chain joins TRBV9 to TRBJ2-6, with D possibly called TRBD1 or TRBD2 (5 bases each). The ends were cut back, 6 bases at V and 0 bases at J, with 19 bases in the middle. This CDR3 is 18 amino acids long. Germline CDR1 and CDR2: SGDLS and YYNGEE. The CDR3 region has the DNA TGTGCCAGCACCAACCTGGGTCGGGGCCTCTCTGGGGCCAACGTCCTGACTTTC. As protein: CASTNLGRGLSGANVLTF.

The rearrangement joins TRBV5-1 to TRBJ2-2; 7 positions agree with TRBD1. There are 14 residues in the CDR3. V dropped 6 bases and J dropped 2; count of bases not matched to a gene: 4. In germline, CDR1 is SGHRS, CDR2 YFSETQ. The CDR3 region is CASTTGPNTGELFF. The CDR3 DNA is TGCGCCAGCACGACAGGGCCCAACACCGGGGAGCTGTTTTTT.

This clone was observed once. The gene calls are TRBV5-1 and TRBJ2-7; 9 nucleotides line up with TRBD1. This CDR3 contains 14 residues. The V segment lost 4 bases and the J segment 2 bases; nucleotides outside the gene matches: 4. Germline-derived CDR1 and CDR2 are SGHRS and YFSETQ. The DNA of the CDR3 is TGCGCCAGCAGCGGGGGACAGGGTCCCTACGAGCAGTACTTC. Its translation is CASSGGQGPYEQYF.

The CDR3 nucleotides are TGCGCCAGCAGCTTGGGTCCTAGCGGGAACACCTACGAGCAGTACTTC. This codes for CASSLGPSGNTYEQYF. The chain employs TRBV5-1 and TRBJ2-7; 9 bases fit TRBD2. Germline trimming cut 0 bases from V and 2 bases from J; bases unmatched to any gene: 6. The germline V gene has CDR1 SGHRS and CDR2 YFSETQ. This CDR3 is 16 amino acids long.

V usage is TRBV30 and J usage is TRBJ1-3; possible D gene TRBD1, 5 bases. This CDR3 region has 14 residues. Trimming cost V 1 base and J 4 bases, with 11 bases left between them. The germline V gene encodes CDR1 GTSNPN and CDR2 SVGIG (reference sequence). CDR3 sequence reads: CAWSAGRQGNTIYF. The CDR3 DNA follows: TGTGCCTGGAGTGCAGGGAGACAGGGAAACACCATATATTTT.

This clone was seen only once. J is TRBJ1-1 and V is TRBV3-1 (or the pseudogene TRBV3-2); D is ambiguous. V shed 1 base and J shed 4 bases, with 10 bases lying between them. Germline V gene lookup returns CDR1 LGHDT and CDR2 YNNKEL (reference sequence). The CDR3 contains 14 residues. Here the CDR3 DNA reads TGTGCCAGCAGCCAAGTTGGCGCTGGCACTGAAGCTTTCTTT. This encodes CASSQVGAGTEAFF.

The V call is TRBV5-6, the J call TRBJ1-5; 8 bases align to TRBD1. Unmatched junction bases numbered 8, after V lost 4 bases and J lost 2 bases. CDR1 is SGHDT and CDR2 is YYEEEE in the germline V gene. The CDR3 runs 16 residues. The CDR3 coding sequence is TGTGCCAGCAGCCTCACCACAGGGGGAGGCAATCAGCCCCAGCATTTT. Translation: CASSLTTGGGNQPQHF. Full variable domain (rest looked up from reference TRBV5-6 and TRBJ1-5): DAGVTQSPTHLIKTRGQQVTLRCSPKSGHDTVSWYQQALGQGPQFIFQYYEEEERQRGNFPDRFSGHQFPNYSSELNVNALLLGDSALYLCASSLTTGGGNQPQHFGDGTRLSIL.